One T cell receptor beta chain is described in this entry. This specimen belongs to a study of blood T cell repertoires in COVID-19. Background on the study: From the United States, Italy and Spain came samples of acute and convalescent COVID-19.

The repertoire was sequenced with immunoSEQ multiplex PCR; TCRdb's copy has only in-frame clones and lacks some. This table has fewer than 9,500 clones, just over 85% appearing once. The germline V gene has CDR1 SEHNR and CDR2 FQNEAQ (reference sequence). Trimming removed 4 bases from V and 7 bases from J, with 10 bases in between. The length of the CDR3 is 13 residues. The sequence was collected from a woman in her 50s with active or convalescent COVID-19. The chain is built from TRBV7-9 and TRBJ2-2; D perhaps matches TRBD2 (5 bases). Sequencing input: peripheral blood. CDR3 sequence: CASSSNGVGELFF. The CDR3, as DNA: TGTGCCAGCAGCTCTAACGGGGTCGGGGAGCTGTTTTTT.